The present T cell receptor beta chain was sequenced within a study of T cells in tumors and immune-related adverse events. Repertoires were generated with immunoSEQ multiplex PCR, while TCRdb's copy carries only in-frame clones and drops some. In the table there are roughly 5,100 clones, less than 75% of which are singletons. Germline V gene sequence: CDR1 MNHNY, CDR2 SVGAGI (reference sequence). Trimming took off 2 bases at V and 1 base at J, with 6 bases between the two ends. The CDR3 runs 13 residues. J is TRBJ2-7 and V is TRBV6-6; D unclear. This TCR derives from a female donor with metastatic renal cell carcinoma. The source material was gut tissue, sampled from a patient treated with anti-PD-1 therapy. CDR3 sequence (DNA): TGTGCCAGCAGTTACGGCCTTTCCTACGAGCAGTACTTC. Translating gives CASSYGLSYEQYF.